The 9 T cell receptor beta chains reported below all come from one sample, sequenced in a study of technical replicates of blood from a handful of donors. Only in-frame clones appear in the TCRdb table, and some are missing; sequencing was by immunoSEQ multiplex PCR. Of around 71,000 clones listed, roughly 92% were seen once; the top ten hold 0.4% to 0.5%. The specimen sequenced was T cells isolated from PBMCs. The receptors stem from a human donor in good health.

The chain is built from TRBV11-3 and TRBJ2-5; D is unresolved. The CDR3 covers 15 residues. V gave up 3 bases and J gave up 2 bases, with 13 bases separating them. Germline values: CDR1 SGHNT, CDR2 YENEEA. The CDR3 region is CASSLGLGTQETQYF. For the CDR3, the DNA is TGTGCCAGCAGCTTGGGCCTCGGAACTCAAGAGACCCAGTACTTC.

The chain links TRBV2 to TRBJ1-1, with a tentative D call TRBD1 (6 bases). V was shortened by 6 bases and J by 3 bases, with 8 bases between the two germline ends. This CDR3 has 12 residues. Looked up from germline, CDR1 is SNHLY and CDR2 is FYNNEI. Here the CDR3 reads CASRTGYTEAFF. The CDR3 DNA reads as TGTGCCAGCAGGACAGGTTACACTGAAGCTTTCTTT.

A single count supports this clone. This chain links TRBV25-1 with TRBJ2-7; weak D call: TRBD2 (6 bases). V dropped 5 bases and J dropped 0 bases, with 11 bases sitting between them. The CDR3 contains 14 residues. The germline V gene encodes CDR1 MGHDK and CDR2 SYGVNS. This CDR3 is CASSKRGSSYEQYF. The DNA of the CDR3 is TGTGCCAGCAGTAAACGGGGGAGCTCCTACGAGCAGTACTTC.

The genes are TRBV7-9 and TRBJ2-5, with D possibly being TRBD1 (6 bases). V lost 2 bases, J lost 4 bases, and 11 bases lay in between. This CDR3 comprises 14 residues. The germline gives CDR1 SEHNR, CDR2 FQNEAQ (reference sequence). This chain's CDR3 is CASSLQGIGETQYF. In DNA form, the CDR3 reads TGTGCCAGCAGCTTACAGGGGATCGGAGAGACCCAGTACTTC.

This chain joins TRBV9 and TRBJ1-2, with a tentative D call TRBD1 (5 bases). The CDR3 totals 17 residues. Trimming shortened V by 3 bases and J by 4 bases, and 22 bases separated the two germline ends. Per the germline V gene, CDR1 is SGDLS and CDR2 is YYNGEE. CDR3: CASSELPGRASGYGYTF. CDR3 in DNA: TGTGCCAGCAGCGAACTACCGGGCAGGGCTTCCGGCTATGGCTACACCTTC.

The gene calls are TRBV4-1 and TRBJ2-7; 7 bases are a match to TRBD2. V trimming: 4 bases; J trimming: 6 bases; junction bases outside the gene matches: 9. The V gene's germline CDR1 is MGHRA and CDR2 YSYEKL. This CDR3 has 14 residues. CDR3: CASSPGGGGAEQYF. The CDR3 DNA follows: TGCGCCAGCAGCCCCGGTGGGGGGGGTGCCGAGCAGTACTTC.

This clone was recorded once. The V call is TRBV11-1, the J call TRBJ2-7, with TRBD2 matching over 15 bases. The CDR3 is 15 residues long. The germline gives CDR1 SGHAT, CDR2 FQDESV (reference sequence). V was pared by 5 bases and J by 4 bases, with 3 bases of the junction left unmatched. CDR3: CASSPGLAGGYEQYF. The CDR3 DNA sequence: TGTGCCAGCAGCCCGGGACTAGCGGGAGGATACGAGCAGTACTTC.

The chain recombines TRBV18 with TRBJ2-4, with TRBD1 matching over 9 bases. V shed 5 bases, J shed 5 bases, and the junction held 4 bases outside the gene matches. CDR1 is KGHSH and CDR2 is LQKENI in the germline V gene. CDR3 length: 14 residues. This CDR3 is CASSSRTGENIQYF. DNA for the CDR3: TGTGCCAGCTCATCTAGGACAGGGGAAAACATTCAGTACTTC.

This clone was found a few times. This chain connects TRBV2 to TRBJ1-1; D is undetermined. The germline V gene has CDR1 SNHLY and CDR2 FYNNEI. The V and J ends lost 8 bases and 0 bases respectively, with 7 bases between them. This CDR3 is 12 amino acids long. Here the CDR3 DNA reads TGTGCCAGCGGGCAGCTGAACACTGAAGCTTTCTTT. Translated, it gives CASGQLNTEAFF.